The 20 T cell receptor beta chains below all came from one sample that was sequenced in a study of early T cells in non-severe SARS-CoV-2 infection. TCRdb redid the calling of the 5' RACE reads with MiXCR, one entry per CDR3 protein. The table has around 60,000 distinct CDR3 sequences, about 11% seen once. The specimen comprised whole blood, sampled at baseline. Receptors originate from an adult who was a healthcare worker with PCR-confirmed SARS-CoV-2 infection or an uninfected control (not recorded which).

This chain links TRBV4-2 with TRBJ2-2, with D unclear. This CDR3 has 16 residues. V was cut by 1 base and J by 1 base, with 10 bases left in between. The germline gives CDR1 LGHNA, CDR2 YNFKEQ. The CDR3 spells CASSQVDRRNTGELFF. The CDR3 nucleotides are TGTGCCAGCAGCCAAGTGGACCGCCGGAACACCGGGGAGCTGTTTTTT.

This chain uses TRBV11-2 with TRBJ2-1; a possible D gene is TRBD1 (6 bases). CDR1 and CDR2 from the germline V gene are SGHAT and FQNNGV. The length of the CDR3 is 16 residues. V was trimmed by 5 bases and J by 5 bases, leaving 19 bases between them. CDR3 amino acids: CASSAGTRIRDNEQFF. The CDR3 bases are TGTGCCAGCAGCGCCGGGACAAGAATACGGGACAATGAGCAGTTCTTC.

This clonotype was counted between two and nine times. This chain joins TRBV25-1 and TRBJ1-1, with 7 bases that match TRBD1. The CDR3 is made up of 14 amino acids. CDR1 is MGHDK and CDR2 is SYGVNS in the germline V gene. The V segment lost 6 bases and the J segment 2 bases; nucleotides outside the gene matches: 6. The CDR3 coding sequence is TGTGCCAGCAGGGGGGGACAGCTCAACACTGAAGCTTTCTTT. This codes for CASRGGQLNTEAFF.

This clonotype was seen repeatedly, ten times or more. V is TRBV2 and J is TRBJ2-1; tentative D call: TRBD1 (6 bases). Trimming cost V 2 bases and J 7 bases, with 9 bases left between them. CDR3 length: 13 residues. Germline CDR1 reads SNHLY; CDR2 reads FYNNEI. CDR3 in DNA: TGTGCCAGCAGTGAACAGGGGACAAATGAGCAGTTCTTC. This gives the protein CASSEQGTNEQFF.

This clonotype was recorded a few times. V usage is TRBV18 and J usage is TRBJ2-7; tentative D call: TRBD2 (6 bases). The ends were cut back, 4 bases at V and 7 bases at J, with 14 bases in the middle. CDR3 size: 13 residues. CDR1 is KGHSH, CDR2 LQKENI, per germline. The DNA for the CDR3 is TGTGCCAGCTCACGGGACCTGGAGGGGGAGCAGTACTTC. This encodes CASSRDLEGEQYF.

The DNA of the CDR3 is TGTGCCAGCAGGACTAGCGGCACAGATACGCAGTATTTT. Protein product: CASRTSGTDTQYF. This chain links TRBV5-4 with TRBJ2-3; 8 bases are shared with TRBD2. Germline CDR1 and CDR2: SGHNT and YYREEE (reference sequence). The CDR3 sequence is 13 residues long. V lost 5 bases, J lost 1 base, and 0 bases stayed unmatched.

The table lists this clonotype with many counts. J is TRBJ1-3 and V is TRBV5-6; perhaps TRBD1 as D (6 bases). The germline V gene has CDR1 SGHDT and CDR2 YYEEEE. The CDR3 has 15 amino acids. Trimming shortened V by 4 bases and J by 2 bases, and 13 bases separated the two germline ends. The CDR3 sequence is CASSGAGAAGNTIYF. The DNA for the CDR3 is TGTGCCAGCAGCGGGGCGGGGGCTGCTGGAAACACCATATATTTT. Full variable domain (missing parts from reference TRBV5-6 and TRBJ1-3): DAGVTQSPTHLIKTRGQQVTLRCSPKSGHDTVSWYQQALGQGPQFIFQYYEEEERQRGNFPDRFSGHQFPNYSSELNVNALLLGDSALYLCASSGAGAAGNTIYFGEGSWLTVV.

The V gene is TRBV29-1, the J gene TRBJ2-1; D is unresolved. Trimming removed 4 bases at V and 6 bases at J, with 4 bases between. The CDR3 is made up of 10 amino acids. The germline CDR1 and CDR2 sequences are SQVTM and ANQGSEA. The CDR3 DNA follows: TGCAGCGTTGTGGGCAATGAGCAGTTCTTC. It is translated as CSVVGNEQFF.

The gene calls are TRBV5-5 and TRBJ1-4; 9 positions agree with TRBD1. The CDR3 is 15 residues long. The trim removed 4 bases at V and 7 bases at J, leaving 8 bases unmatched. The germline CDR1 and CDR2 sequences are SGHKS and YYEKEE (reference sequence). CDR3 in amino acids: CASSPGDRVAEKLFF. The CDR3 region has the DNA TGTGCCAGCAGCCCTGGGGACAGGGTCGCTGAAAAACTGTTTTTT. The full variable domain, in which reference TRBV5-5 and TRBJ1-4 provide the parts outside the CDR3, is DAGVTQSPTHLIKTRGQQVTLRCSPISGHKSVSWYQQVLGQGPQFIFQYYEKEERGRGNFPDRFSARQFPNYSSELNVNALLLGDSALYLCASSPGDRVAEKLFFGSGTQLSVL.

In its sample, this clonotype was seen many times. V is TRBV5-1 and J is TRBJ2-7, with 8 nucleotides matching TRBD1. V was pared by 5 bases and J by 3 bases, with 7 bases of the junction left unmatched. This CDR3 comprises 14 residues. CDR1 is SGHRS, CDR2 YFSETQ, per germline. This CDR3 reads CASSRTGSLYEQYF. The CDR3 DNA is TGCGCCAGCAGTCGGACAGGGTCACTCTACGAGCAGTACTTC.

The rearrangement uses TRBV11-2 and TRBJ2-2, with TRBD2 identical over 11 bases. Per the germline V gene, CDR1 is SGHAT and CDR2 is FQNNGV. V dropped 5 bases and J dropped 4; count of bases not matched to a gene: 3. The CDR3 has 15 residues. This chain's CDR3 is CASSPSGGPTGELFF. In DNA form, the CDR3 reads TGTGCCAGCAGCCCTAGCGGGGGGCCCACCGGGGAGCTGTTTTTT.

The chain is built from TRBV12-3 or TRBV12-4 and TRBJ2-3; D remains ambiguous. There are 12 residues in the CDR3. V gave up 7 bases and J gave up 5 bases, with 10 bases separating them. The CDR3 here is CASTPSGDTQYF. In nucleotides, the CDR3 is TGTGCCAGCACCCCCTCCGGAGATACGCAGTATTTT.

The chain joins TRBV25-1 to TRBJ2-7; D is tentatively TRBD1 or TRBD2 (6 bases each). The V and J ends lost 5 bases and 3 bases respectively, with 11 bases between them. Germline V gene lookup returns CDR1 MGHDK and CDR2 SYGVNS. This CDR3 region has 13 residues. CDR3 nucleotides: TGTGCCAGCAGTTCGGGGGCAGACTACGAGCAGTACTTC. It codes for CASSSGADYEQYF.

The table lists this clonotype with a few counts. The CDR3 bases are TGCGCCAGCAGGGACTCCCTTTACGTTCGGACCCAGTACTTC. Its translation: CASRDSLYVRTQYF. The chain joins TRBV5-1 to TRBJ2-5; TRBD2 is a possible D gene (5 bases). The germline V and J ends were trimmed by 5 bases and 7 bases, with 18 bases remaining between them. Looked up from germline, CDR1 is SGHRS and CDR2 is YFSETQ. The CDR3 has 14 amino acids.

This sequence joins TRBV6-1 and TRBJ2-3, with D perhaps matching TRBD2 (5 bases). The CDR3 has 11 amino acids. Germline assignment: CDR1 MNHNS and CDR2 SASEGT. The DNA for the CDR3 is TGTAGTGCGGAGGTAGAGGATACGCAGTATTTT. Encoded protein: CSAEVEDTQYF.

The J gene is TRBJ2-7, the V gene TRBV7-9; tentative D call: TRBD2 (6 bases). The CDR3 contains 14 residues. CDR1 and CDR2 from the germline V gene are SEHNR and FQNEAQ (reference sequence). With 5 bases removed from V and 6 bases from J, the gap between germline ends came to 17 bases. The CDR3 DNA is TGTGCCAGCAGCCCGCGGGACTGGCAGGCCGAGCAGTACTTC. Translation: CASSPRDWQAEQYF.

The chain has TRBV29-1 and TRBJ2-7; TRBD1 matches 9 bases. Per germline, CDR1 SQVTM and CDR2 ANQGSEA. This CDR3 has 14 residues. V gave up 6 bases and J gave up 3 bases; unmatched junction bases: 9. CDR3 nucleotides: TGCAGCGTCTCCGGGACAGGGAGAAACTACGAGCAGTACTTC. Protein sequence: CSVSGTGRNYEQYF.

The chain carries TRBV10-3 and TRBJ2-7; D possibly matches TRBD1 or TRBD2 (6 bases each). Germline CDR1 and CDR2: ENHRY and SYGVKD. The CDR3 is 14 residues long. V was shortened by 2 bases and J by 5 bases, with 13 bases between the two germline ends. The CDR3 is CAISELPGDNEQYF. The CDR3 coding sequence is TGTGCCATCAGTGAGCTCCCGGGGGACAACGAGCAGTACTTC.

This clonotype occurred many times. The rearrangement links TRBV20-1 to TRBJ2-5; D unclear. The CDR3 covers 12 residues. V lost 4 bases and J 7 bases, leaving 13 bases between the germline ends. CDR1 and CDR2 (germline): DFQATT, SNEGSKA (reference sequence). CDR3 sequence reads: CSAIGIAATQYF. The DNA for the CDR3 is TGCAGTGCTATTGGGATAGCCGCGACCCAGTACTTC.

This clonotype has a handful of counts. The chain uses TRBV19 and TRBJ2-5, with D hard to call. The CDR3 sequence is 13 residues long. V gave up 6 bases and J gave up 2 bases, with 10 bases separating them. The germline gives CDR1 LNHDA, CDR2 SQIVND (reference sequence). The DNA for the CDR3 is TGTGCCAGTAGAGATCTAACGCAAGAGACCCAGTACTTC. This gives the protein CASRDLTQETQYF.